Listed below are T cell receptor beta chains from one sample, sequenced in a study of cytomegalovirus exposure and HLA in healthy donors. Using immunoSEQ multiplex PCR, the repertoire was profiled, and TCRdb retains in-frame clones only, with some absent. The table has 100,000 to 150,000 clones, around three quarters seen once; the top ten hold approximately 4.2%. The sample was PBMCs. The source of these receptors is a male donor in good health and CMV-seropositive. Both conserved end residues are part of each CDR3. A D gene is named only where the DNA matches it firmly. Size tells how often a clone was seen (once, few, many) or the class of an expanded clone, and some rows leave it out.

d_gene,abundance,v_gene,j_gene,CDR3nt,CDR3aa
.,few,TRBV5-1,TRBJ2-5,TGCGCCAGCAGCTTGGGTGGGTCGGGGACCCAGTACTTC,CASSLGGSGTQYF
.,.,TRBV11-3,TRBJ1-2,TGCGCCAGCAGGATATTCTATGTTGGGGCCTACACCTTC,CASRIFYVGAYTF
.,few,TRBV7-9,TRBJ1-4,TGTGCCAGCAGCTGGGGGACTAGTAATGAAAAACTGTTTTTT,CASSWGTSNEKLFF
TRBD2,.,TRBV2,TRBJ2-5,TGTGCCAGCAGAGGACTAGCGCGCAAACAAGAGACCCAGTACTTC,CASRGLARKQETQYF
TRBD1,.,TRBV7-9,TRBJ2-1,TGTGCCAGCAGCTCAGGGGGTGACCCCTACAATGAGCAGTTCTTC,CASSSGGDPYNEQFF
.,.,TRBV4-1,TRBJ2-7,TGCGCCAGCAGCCAAGACAGGGGTTCCTACGAGCAGTACTTC,CASSQDRGSYEQYF
.,.,TRBV6-5,TRBJ1-2,TGTGCCAGCAGCCCGACAGGAGCTAACTATGGCTACACCTTC,CASSPTGANYGYTF
TRBD1,.,TRBV5-1,TRBJ2-5,TGCGCCAGCAGCTACCAGAACAGGGGCCAAGAGACCCAGTACTTC,CASSYQNRGQETQYF
.,.,TRBV5-6,TRBJ2-6,TGTGCCAGCAGTCTGACTACCCTGACTGGGGCCAACGTCCTGACTTTC,CASSLTTLTGANVLTF
.,.,TRBV4-2,TRBJ1-3,TGTGCCAGCAGCCGACAGGTGCTCGGAGCTGGAAACACCATATATTTT,CASSRQVLGAGNTIYF
.,.,TRBV9,TRBJ2-5,TGTGCCAGCAGCGGCCCGGGAGTCGGAGAGACCCAGTACTTC,CASSGPGVGETQYF
TRBD1,.,TRBV18,TRBJ2-4,TGTGCCAGCTCAGCAACACAGGGGGCGCTCGACATTCAGTACTTC,CASSATQGALDIQYF